Presented here are 15 T cell receptor beta chains from one specimen sequenced in a study of shared clonotypes between healthy human individuals. CD8 cells classed as naive were CD45RO-negative and positively selected for CCR7, excluding terminally differentiated effector memory CD45RA+ cells. Some clones are missing from TCRdb's copy, which holds only in-frame ones; the method was immunoSEQ multiplex PCR. The profile shows about 650,000 clones, around 95% of them singletons. The sequenced sample was naive CD8+ T cells sorted from blood. The receptors originated from a woman aged 25 to 39 in good health.

The V call is TRBV9, the J call TRBJ2-7, with D possibly matching TRBD2 (6 bases). Per germline, CDR1 SGDLS and CDR2 YYNGEE. V gave up 0 bases and J gave up 2 bases, with 12 bases separating them. The CDR3 is made up of 15 amino acids. The CDR3 loop reads CASSVEGSGAYEQYF. The CDR3, as DNA: TGTGCCAGCAGCGTAGAGGGATCGGGGGCCTACGAGCAGTACTTC.

CDR3 nucleotides: TGTGCCAGCAGTTTACCACCACCCCAAGGCAATCAGCCCCAGCATTTT. Protein product: CASSLPPPQGNQPQHF. The chain carries TRBV28 and TRBJ1-5; D remains unclear. V gave up 2 bases and J gave up 2 bases, with 13 bases separating them. The germline CDR1 and CDR2 sequences are MDHEN and SYDVKM. The CDR3 consists of 16 residues.

This chain uses TRBV27 with TRBJ1-5; D remains unclear. Trimming took 3 bases from V and 4 from J, leaving 7 bases between them. Germline CDR1 MNHEY, CDR2 SMNVEV (reference sequence). There are 13 residues in the CDR3. DNA for the CDR3: TGTGCCAGCAGTTTCGTAGGGAATCAGCCCCAGCATTTT. Translated, it gives CASSFVGNQPQHF.

This chain links TRBV5-6 with TRBJ1-4; 8 nucleotides match TRBD1. V gave up 4 bases and J gave up 7 bases; unmatched junction bases: 3. The germline V gene encodes CDR1 SGHDT and CDR2 YYEEEE. The CDR3 runs to 13 residues. The DNA for the CDR3 is TGTGCCAGCAGCATGGACAGGGCTGAAAAACTGTTTTTT. This sequence encodes CASSMDRAEKLFF.

This clone was recorded once. This sequence joins TRBV10-2 and TRBJ2-1, with 7 bases fitting TRBD2. The CDR3 sequence is 16 residues long. V shed 3 bases, J shed 2 bases, and the junction held 7 bases outside the gene matches. Germline lookup yields CDR1 WSHSY and CDR2 SAAADI. The DNA of the CDR3 is TGCGCCAGCAGTGACCATAGACTAGCTCCCTACAATGAGCAGTTCTTC. Its translation: CASSDHRLAPYNEQFF.

This chain's CDR3 is CASSIVSSTNYGYTF. DNA for the CDR3: TGTGCCAGTAGTATTGTGAGTTCCACTAACTATGGCTACACCTTC. The J gene is TRBJ1-2, the V gene TRBV19, with D unclear. CDR3 size: 15 residues. Germline CDR1 and CDR2: LNHDA and SQIVND (reference sequence). V lost 3 bases and J lost 0, with 11 bases in between.

The rearrangement links TRBV27 to TRBJ2-1; 8 positions agree with TRBD1. V dropped 5 bases and J dropped 0; count of bases not matched to a gene: 9. The CDR3 loop spans 17 amino acids. The germline V gene encodes CDR1 MNHEY and CDR2 SMNVEV (reference sequence). This CDR3 is CASSRPWDRRSYNEQFF. In nucleotides, the CDR3 is TGTGCCAGCAGTAGACCCTGGGACAGGCGCTCCTACAATGAGCAGTTCTTC.

The V and J genes are TRBV2 and TRBJ2-1; D is perhaps TRBD1 (6 bases). Germline V lookup: CDR1 SNHLY, CDR2 FYNNEI. The CDR3 totals 13 residues. Trimming shortened V by 8 bases and J by 8 bases, and 16 bases separated the two germline ends. Here the CDR3 reads CASEKTGSHEQFF. DNA of the CDR3: TGTGCCAGCGAGAAAACAGGGTCCCATGAGCAGTTCTTC.

V is TRBV14 and J is TRBJ2-3, with TRBD2 matching over 11 bases. Per the germline V gene, CDR1 is SGHDN and CDR2 is FVKESK. V lost 5 bases, J lost 5 bases, and 3 bases stayed unmatched. This CDR3 comprises 14 residues. The CDR3 reads CASSYTSGGDTQYF. The CDR3 region has the DNA TGTGCCAGCAGCTATACTAGCGGGGGAGATACGCAGTATTTT.

The CDR3 coding sequence is TGTGCCAGCAGCTTGGGGGACAGGTCATATCAGTACTTC. It translates to CASSLGDRSYQYF. This chain links TRBV5-6 with TRBJ2-4, with TRBD1 matching over 8 bases. Unmatched junction bases numbered 5, after V lost 0 bases and J lost 12 bases. This CDR3 is 13 amino acids long. Germline V gives CDR1 SGHDT, CDR2 YYEEEE.

This rearrangement joins TRBV7-9 to TRBJ2-7; tentatively, D is TRBD1 (5 bases). The germline gives CDR1 SEHNR, CDR2 FQNEAQ (reference sequence). The V and J ends lost 5 bases and 4 bases respectively, with 9 bases between them. The CDR3 contains 12 residues. CDR3 loop: CASSVTGYEQYF. The CDR3 DNA reads TGTGCCAGCAGCGTCACAGGTTACGAGCAGTACTTC.

This sequence joins TRBV29-1 and TRBJ2-2; D unresolved. The CDR3 runs 12 residues. The V gene lost 7 bases and the J gene lost 13 bases, with 19 bases spanning the gap. The germline V gene encodes CDR1 SQVTM and CDR2 ANQGSEA. CDR3 nucleotides: TGCAGCGCTCAGGCCCCTATGGACGGGCTGTTTTTT. As protein: CSAQAPMDGLFF.

CDR3 sequence: CASSFPSQSSSYEQYF. In nucleotides, the CDR3 is TGTGCCAGCAGCTTCCCCTCACAGAGCTCTTCCTACGAGCAGTACTTC. The rearrangement uses TRBV7-9 and TRBJ2-5, with unresolved D. The J call is doubtful: the DNA matches TRBJ2-7 better. The germline V gene has CDR1 SEHNR and CDR2 FQNEAQ (reference sequence). There are 16 residues in the CDR3.

The chain is built from TRBV5-4 and TRBJ1-2, with TRBD1 identical over 11 bases. The J segment lost 6 bases and the V segment lost 4 bases, leaving 11 bases of the junction unmatched. CDR1 and CDR2 from the germline V gene are SGHNT and YYREEE (reference sequence). The CDR3 sequence is 16 residues long. The CDR3 protein is CASSQSGQGAPDGYTF. CDR3 sequence (DNA): TGTGCCAGCAGCCAAAGTGGACAGGGGGCCCCAGATGGCTACACCTTC.

V and J are TRBV21-1 and TRBJ1-5. TRBV21-1 is tagged as a pseudogene. This CDR3 comprises 15 residues. The DNA for the CDR3 is TGTGCCAGCAGCAAGGAAGGGTTCAGCAATCAGCCCCAGCATTTT. Translated, it gives CASSKEGFSNQPQHF.